These 21 T cell receptor beta chains share one sample of origin, sequenced in a study of cytomegalovirus exposure and HLA in healthy donors. The PCR employed 60 Vbeta primers together with 13 Jbeta primers. Assay used: immunoSEQ multiplex PCR; TCRdb lists only in-frame clones, some missing. The table includes roughly 93,000 clones, about 82% detected once. Sequenced sample: PBMCs. These receptors all stem from a young man in good health and CMV-seronegative.

This clone has only one observation. This rearrangement joins TRBV2 to TRBJ2-1; tentative D call: TRBD1 (7 bases). This CDR3 comprises 14 residues. Trimming shortened V by 2 bases and J by 6 bases, and 11 bases separated the two germline ends. In germline, CDR1 is SNHLY, CDR2 FYNNEI. The DNA for the CDR3 is TGTGCCAGCAGTGAAAACAGGGGAGGCAATGAGCAGTTCTTC. Its translation: CASSENRGGNEQFF.

The rearrangement joins TRBV5-1 to TRBJ2-7, with 9 bases that match TRBD2. CDR3 length: 16 amino acids. In germline, CDR1 is SGHRS, CDR2 YFSETQ. V lost 0 bases to trimming and J lost 0 bases; unmatched junction nucleotides: 4. In DNA form, the CDR3 reads TGCGCCAGCAGCTTGGCTAGCGGGGTAACCTCCTACGAGCAGTACTTC. Protein product: CASSLASGVTSYEQYF.

This rearrangement joins TRBV7-9 to TRBJ1-5; TRBD1 is a possible D gene (6 bases). Germline CDR1 and CDR2: SEHNR and FQNEAQ (reference sequence). CDR3 length: 14 amino acids. V shed 8 bases and J shed 5 bases, with 16 bases lying between them. CDR3 residues: CASGRGTADQPQHF. DNA for the CDR3: TGTGCCAGCGGAAGGGGGACCGCCGATCAGCCCCAGCATTTT.

The chain uses TRBV5-1 and TRBJ2-5, with D unresolved. This CDR3 spans 14 amino acids. V lost 1 base and J lost 4, with 11 bases in between. Germline V gene lookup returns CDR1 SGHRS and CDR2 YFSETQ. The CDR3 DNA follows: TGCGCCAGCAGCTTGCTTCCCCAGGTAGAGACCCAGTACTTC. Its protein product is CASSLLPQVETQYF.

This chain uses TRBV9 with TRBJ2-7; a possible D gene is TRBD1 (6 bases). Germline CDR1 and CDR2: SGDLS and YYNGEE. Trimming took 1 base from V and 6 from J, leaving 14 bases between them. CDR3 size: 14 residues. The CDR3 DNA reads as TGTGCCAGCAGCGTATACAGGGACACGCGCGAGCAGTACTTC. It specifies CASSVYRDTREQYF.

The rearrangement links TRBV10-1 to TRBJ2-2; D possibly corresponds to TRBD1 (6 bases). The CDR3 loop spans 14 amino acids. CDR1 WNHNN and CDR2 SYGVQD come from the germline V gene (reference sequence). The germline V and J ends were trimmed by 8 bases and 6 bases, with 16 bases remaining between them. The CDR3 DNA reads TGCGCCAGCGCCGGGACATTAGAAGCCGGGGAGCTGTTTTTT. This gives the protein CASAGTLEAGELFF.

The rearrangement links TRBV19 to TRBJ2-2, with 8 bases lining up with TRBD1. This CDR3 comprises 15 residues. Germline values: CDR1 LNHDA, CDR2 SQIVND (reference sequence). Germline trimming cut 6 bases from V and 1 base from J; bases unmatched to any gene: 4. CDR3 coding DNA: TGTGCCAGTAGGAGGACAGGGCAGAACACCGGGGAGCTGTTTTTT. Its translation is CASRRTGQNTGELFF.

This clone was detected only once. This chain joins TRBV6-1 and TRBJ2-2; 8 bases are a match to TRBD2. The germline V gene encodes CDR1 MNHNS and CDR2 SASEGT. The V segment lost 6 bases and the J segment 4 bases; nucleotides outside the gene matches: 7. This CDR3 region has 15 residues. The CDR3 loop is CASRETRGGTGELFF. CDR3 bases: TGTGCCAGCAGGGAAACCCGGGGGGGCACCGGGGAGCTGTTTTTT.

This chain uses TRBV5-1 with TRBJ2-7; 9 bases are a match to TRBD1. In germline, CDR1 is SGHRS, CDR2 YFSETQ. J gave up 5 bases and V 3 bases, and 9 bases lay outside the gene matches. This CDR3 region has 15 residues. The CDR3 DNA reads TGCGCCAGCAGCTCCATTCCGGGACAGGGCCACGAGCAGTACTTC. Translated: CASSSIPGQGHEQYF.

V and J are TRBV28 and TRBJ1-1; no clear D. The germline V gene has CDR1 MDHEN and CDR2 SYDVKM. Trimming removed 11 bases from V and 5 bases from J, with 18 bases in between. The CDR3 loop spans 13 amino acids. Here the CDR3 reads CALTPGPSTEAFF. Written as DNA, the CDR3 is TGTGCCTTGACTCCGGGTCCTTCGACTGAAGCTTTCTTT.

The chain recombines TRBV11-3 with TRBJ2-1; 8 bases align to TRBD2. The CDR3 is made up of 15 amino acids. Germline CDR1 SGHNT, CDR2 YENEEA. V shed 3 bases and J 9 bases; nucleotides not matched to a gene: 10. This chain's CDR3 is CASSFDGGAFGEQFF. In nucleotides, the CDR3 is TGTGCCAGCAGCTTTGACGGGGGGGCCTTTGGTGAGCAGTTCTTC.

The CDR3 is CASSFIQGFTEAFF. CDR3 nucleotides: TGTGCCAGTAGTTTCATACAGGGTTTCACTGAAGCTTTCTTT. The genes are TRBV19 and TRBJ1-1; weak D call: TRBD1 (6 bases). Trimming shortened V by 5 bases and J by 4 bases, and 14 bases separated the two germline ends. Germline CDR1 reads LNHDA; CDR2 reads SQIVND (reference sequence). The CDR3 runs to 14 residues. The full variable domain, in which reference TRBV19 and TRBJ1-1 provide the parts outside the CDR3, is DGGITQSPKYLFRKEGQNVTLSCEQNLNHDAMYWYRQDPGQGLRLIYYSQIVNDFQKGDIAEGYSVSREKKESFPLTVTSAQKNPTAFYLCASSFIQGFTEAFFGQGTRLTVV.

The J gene is TRBJ2-3, the V gene TRBV10-3; 10 bases line up with TRBD1. Germline V gives CDR1 ENHRY, CDR2 SYGVKD. The CDR3 is made up of 16 amino acids. The trim removed 6 bases at V and 3 bases at J, leaving 9 bases unmatched. This CDR3 is CAIRAMTGGGTDTQYF. Here the CDR3 DNA reads TGTGCCATCAGAGCGATGACAGGGGGCGGTACAGATACGCAGTATTTT.

This chain uses TRBV7-2 with TRBJ1-1, with 9 positions matching TRBD1. The CDR3 has 14 amino acids. The germline CDR1 and CDR2 sequences are SGHTA and FQGNSA. V trimming: 3 bases; J trimming: 4 bases; junction bases outside the gene matches: 3. In nucleotides, the CDR3 is TGTGCCAGCAGCTTCAAGACAGGGGGCACTGAAGCTTTCTTT. Its translation is CASSFKTGGTEAFF.

This rearrangement joins TRBV27 to TRBJ2-1; the D gene is possibly TRBD2 (6 bases). The V and J ends lost 8 bases and 5 bases respectively, with 16 bases between them. The CDR3 runs to 14 residues. Germline V gene lookup returns CDR1 MNHEY and CDR2 SMNVEV (reference sequence). The CDR3 loop reads CASCPRDSDNEQFF. The DNA for the CDR3 is TGTGCCAGCTGTCCCCGGGACTCAGACAATGAGCAGTTCTTC.

V and J are TRBV5-8 and TRBJ2-7; 7 nucleotides match TRBD2. Per germline, CDR1 SGHTS and CDR2 YDEGEE. V lost 2 bases, J lost 0 bases, and 2 bases stayed unmatched. The CDR3 has 14 amino acids. CDR3 amino acids: CASSLAGHSYEQYF. DNA of the CDR3: TGTGCCAGCAGCTTAGCGGGGCACTCCTACGAGCAGTACTTC.

The chain has TRBV2 and TRBJ2-5; 11 bases agree with TRBD2. The trim removed 10 bases at V and 3 bases at J, leaving 4 bases unmatched. The CDR3 loop spans 13 amino acids. In germline, CDR1 is SNHLY, CDR2 FYNNEI. CDR3 in DNA: TGTGCCAAGACTAGCGGGATTGAAGAGACCCAGTACTTC. This gives the protein CAKTSGIEETQYF.

The genes are TRBV7-9 and TRBJ1-2; D is perhaps TRBD1 (6 bases). The V end lost 1 base, the J end lost 6 bases, and 12 bases lay between the germline ends. CDR3 length equals 14 residues. Germline V CDR1 and CDR2: SEHNR, FQNEAQ (reference sequence). The CDR3: CASSLGVSGDGYTF. The CDR3 DNA reads TGTGCCAGCAGCTTAGGGGTCTCAGGGGATGGCTACACCTTC. The variable domain in full, completed from reference TRBV7-9 and TRBJ1-2, reads DTGVSQNPRHKITKRGQNVTFRCDPISEHNRLYWYRQTLGQGPEFLTYFQNEAQLEKSRLLSDRFSAERPKGSFSTLEIQRTEQGDSAMYLCASSLGVSGDGYTFGSGTRLTVV.

This CDR3 reads CASSYSLSGSETQYF. In DNA form, the CDR3 reads TGTGCCAGCAGTTACAGCTTGTCAGGGTCAGAGACCCAGTACTTC. V gene TRBV6-5 combines with J gene TRBJ2-5, with D tentatively TRBD1 (5 bases). The CDR3 length is 15 residues. With 2 bases removed from V and 4 bases from J, the gap between germline ends came to 14 bases. Germline CDR1 is MNHEY and CDR2 is SVGAGI.

The J gene is TRBJ2-1, the V gene TRBV5-1, with TRBD2 matching 10 bases. In germline, CDR1 is SGHRS, CDR2 YFSETQ. The CDR3 runs to 14 residues. The V and J ends lost 4 bases and 6 bases, in that order; junction bases with no gene match: 4. CDR3 region: CASSRSGRRNEQFF. CDR3 bases: TGCGCCAGCAGCCGTAGCGGGAGGCGCAATGAGCAGTTCTTC.

The V and J genes are TRBV2 and TRBJ1-2; maybe TRBD1 (5 bases). Germline values: CDR1 SNHLY, CDR2 FYNNEI. CDR3 length: 14 amino acids. The V gene lost 4 bases and the J gene lost 4 bases, with 13 bases spanning the gap. The DNA for the CDR3 is TGTGCCAGCAGTGCCAGGGTCGGGAGCTATGGCTACACCTTC. It specifies CASSARVGSYGYTF.